The 18 T cell receptor beta chains listed next were all sequenced from one sample in a study of shared clonotypes between healthy human individuals. Positive CCR7 selection of CD45RO-negative cells yielded the naive CD8 cells, and terminally differentiated effector memory CD45RA+ cells were excluded. The repertoire was sequenced with immunoSEQ multiplex PCR; TCRdb's copy has only in-frame clones and lacks some. This table holds roughly 850,000 clones, just over 95% found once. Source material: naive CD8+ T cells sorted from blood. The receptors shown here come from a young man in good health.

The gene calls are TRBV9 and TRBJ2-5; 12 nucleotides line up with TRBD2. J gave up 4 bases and V 0 bases, and 16 bases lay outside the gene matches. The germline gives CDR1 SGDLS, CDR2 YYNGEE. CDR3 length equals 20 residues. CDR3 sequence: CASSVDSGLASGRATETQYF. The CDR3 DNA reads as TGTGCCAGCAGCGTAGATAGTGGACTGGCTAGCGGGAGGGCCACAGAGACCCAGTACTTC.

The V gene is TRBV7-6, the J gene TRBJ2-1; D uncertain. The CDR3 has 12 amino acids. V shed 4 bases and J shed 9 bases, with 10 bases lying between them. In germline, CDR1 is SGHVS, CDR2 FNYEAQ. In DNA form, the CDR3 reads TGTGCCAGCAGCTCGCTAGGTGTTGAGCAGTTCTTC. It yields the protein CASSSLGVEQFF.

This chain uses TRBV19 with TRBJ2-6; 7 bases fit TRBD1. Trimming took 8 bases from V and 2 from J; bases not matched to a gene: 9. The CDR3 is 16 amino acids. Germline CDR1 and CDR2: LNHDA and SQIVND (reference sequence). The CDR3 DNA sequence: TGTGCCAGTGACCCCAAAGACAGGGCTGGGGCCAACGTCCTGACTTTC. This gives the protein CASDPKDRAGANVLTF.

The chain employs TRBV4-1 and TRBJ2-3; D may be TRBD2 (7 bases). The V gene lost 1 base and the J gene lost 5 bases, with 13 bases spanning the gap. The CDR3 totals 15 residues. The germline gives CDR1 MGHRA, CDR2 YSYEKL. CDR3 protein: CASSQGGGAGDTQYF. The CDR3 DNA follows: TGCGCCAGCAGCCAAGGAGGGGGGGCGGGAGATACGCAGTATTTT.

The rearrangement uses TRBV30 and TRBJ2-3; TRBD1 aligns across 11 bases. V shed 1 base and J 0 bases; nucleotides not matched to a gene: 3. The germline gives CDR1 GTSNPN, CDR2 SVGIG (reference sequence). CDR3 length equals 16 residues. This chain's CDR3 is CAWSGGQGASTDTQYF. CDR3 DNA sequence: TGTGCCTGGAGTGGAGGACAGGGGGCTAGCACAGATACGCAGTATTTT.

For the CDR3, the DNA is TGTGCCAGCAGTTACTCAGATGGGCCCTACAGGGGCGAGCAGTACTTC. Translating it yields CASSYSDGPYRGEQYF. The chain combines TRBV6-6 with TRBJ2-7; 7 bases are shared with TRBD1. The CDR3 is 16 residues long. The junction had 11 bases not matched to a gene; V was cut back by 0 bases and J by 6 bases. From germline, CDR1 is MNHNY and CDR2 SVGAGI (reference sequence).

The V call is TRBV10-3, the J call TRBJ2-3; 11 positions match TRBD2. From germline, CDR1 is ENHRY and CDR2 SYGVKD. The CDR3 runs 17 residues. J gave up 0 bases and V 0 bases, and 2 bases lay outside the gene matches. This CDR3 reads CAISESGLAGSTDTQYF. The CDR3 DNA follows: TGTGCCATCAGTGAGTCAGGACTAGCGGGTAGCACAGATACGCAGTATTTT.

In regard to this clone: The sample holds other DNA sequences that translate to the same CDR3. The chain joins TRBV27 to TRBJ2-1; no reliable D call. The CDR3 contains 11 residues. With 8 bases removed from V and 7 bases from J, the gap between germline ends came to 9 bases. In germline, CDR1 is MNHEY, CDR2 SMNVEV (reference sequence). The CDR3 loop reads CASSQGNEQFF. CDR3 DNA: TGTGCCAGCTCCCAAGGGAATGAGCAGTTCTTC.

This clone was seen once. The chain employs TRBV7-7 and TRBJ2-5; D is undetermined. This CDR3 spans 14 amino acids. Looked up from germline, CDR1 is SSHAT and CDR2 is FNYEAQ (reference sequence). Trimming shortened V by 2 bases and J by 1 base, and 8 bases separated the two germline ends. The CDR3, as DNA: TGTGCCAGCAGCTTAAGCCACACCCAAGAGACCCAGTACTTC. Translating gives CASSLSHTQETQYF.

The V gene is TRBV29-1, the J gene TRBJ2-1, with 10 bases that match TRBD1. Germline V gene data show CDR1 as SQVTM and CDR2 as ANQGSEA. The V gene end was trimmed by 7 bases and the J gene end by 9 bases; junction bases not matched to a gene: 9. This CDR3 is 13 amino acids long. The CDR3 is CSGWTGGSIEQFF. The CDR3 DNA is TGCAGCGGGTGGACAGGGGGATCCATTGAGCAGTTCTTC.

This clone was seen more than once but under ten times. The chain has TRBV14 and TRBJ2-7; no clear D. This CDR3 is 14 amino acids long. V was cut by 3 bases and J by 0 bases, with 9 bases left in between. Germline V CDR1 and CDR2: SGHDN, FVKESK. CDR3 sequence (DNA): TGTGCCAGCAGCCAGAGAATCGACTCCTACGAGCAGTACTTC. It is translated as CASSQRIDSYEQYF.

The rearrangement uses TRBV5-4 and TRBJ2-2; 9 bases align to TRBD1. This CDR3 is 18 amino acids long. Germline V lookup: CDR1 SGHNT, CDR2 YYREEE (reference sequence). Trimming took 0 bases from V and 4 from J; bases not matched to a gene: 10. The CDR3 DNA reads as TGTGCCAGCAGCTTGGTCGGACAGGGGTTTTTTGGCACCGGGGAGCTGTTTTTT. Translation gives CASSLVGQGFFGTGELFF.

The chain joins TRBV28 to TRBJ1-5, with 7 positions matching TRBD1. Looked up from germline, CDR1 is MDHEN and CDR2 is SYDVKM. The junction had 5 bases not matched to a gene; V was cut back by 4 bases and J by 5 bases. This CDR3 comprises 14 residues. In DNA form, the CDR3 reads TGTGCCAGCAGTTACGACAGGGCTTATCAGCCCCAGCATTTT. Its translation: CASSYDRAYQPQHF.

This chain links TRBV9 with TRBJ2-3, with D perhaps TRBD2 (5 bases). From germline, CDR1 is SGDLS and CDR2 YYNGEE. The CDR3 sequence is 15 residues long. V lost 0 bases and J 2 bases, leaving 10 bases between the germline ends. The CDR3 DNA reads TGTGCCAGCAGCGTAGCTGGGAGCACCACAGATACGCAGTATTTT. This translates into CASSVAGSTTDTQYF. Combining the CDR3 with reference TRBV9 and TRBJ2-3 gives the whole variable domain DSGVTQTPKHLITATGQRVTLRCSPRSGDLSVYWYQQSLDQGLQFLIQYYNGEERAKGNILERFSAQQFPDLHSELNLSSLELGDSALYFCASSVAGSTTDTQYFGPGTRLTVL.

The chain has TRBV10-3 and TRBJ2-2; the match to TRBD1 covers 8 bases. Losses at the gene ends were 1 base for V and 4 bases for J; bases not matched to a gene: 2. CDR1 and CDR2 from the germline V gene are ENHRY and SYGVKD. There are 15 residues in the CDR3. The CDR3 DNA follows: TGTGCCATCAGTGAGTTTGGACAGGGCACCGGGGAGCTGTTTTTT. It encodes CAISEFGQGTGELFF.

This clone appeared a single time. V and J are TRBV4-1 and TRBJ2-7, with TRBD1 matching 8 bases. V was clipped by 0 bases and J by 4 bases; unmatched bases: 5. CDR3 length: 15 amino acids. Germline lookup yields CDR1 MGHRA and CDR2 YSYEKL. This CDR3 is CASSQEGRGQYEQYF. The CDR3 region has the DNA TGCGCCAGCAGCCAAGAGGGCAGGGGGCAATACGAGCAGTACTTC.

The genes are TRBV27 and TRBJ2-3; weak D call: TRBD1 (6 bases). The V end lost 8 bases, the J end lost 3 bases, and 12 bases lay between the germline ends. The CDR3 is 13 amino acids. CDR1 is MNHEY, CDR2 SMNVEV, per germline (reference sequence). The CDR3 nucleotides are TGTGCCAGCGGAATTGGGACAACAGATACGCAGTATTTT. Translated: CASGIGTTDTQYF.

The chain uses TRBV11-2 and TRBJ2-7; 8 bases align to TRBD2. CDR1 and CDR2 from the germline V gene are SGHAT and FQNNGV. The ends lost 1 base at V and 7 bases at J; junction bases unmatched: 6. The CDR3 runs 14 residues. The CDR3 sequence: CASSLGLAGPEQYF. DNA for the CDR3: TGTGCCAGCAGCTTAGGGTTAGCGGGACCGGAGCAGTACTTC.